This T cell receptor (beta chain) is drawn from a study of blood T cell repertoires in COVID-19. Regarding this clone: This specimen includes other DNA sequences encoding the same CDR3.

Produced via immunoSEQ multiplex PCR; TCRdb's table is partial and in-frame only. Of about 210,000 clones listed, 80% are singletons. The CDR3 runs 14 residues. Per germline, CDR1 LNHDA and CDR2 SQIVND (reference sequence). V dropped 8 bases and J dropped 6; count of bases not matched to a gene: 8. Material for sequencing was peripheral blood. The V and J genes are TRBV19 and TRBJ2-1, with 9 nucleotides matching TRBD1. The source is a woman between 70 and 85 years old with acute or convalescent COVID-19. Here the CDR3 DNA reads TGTGCCAGTCGCCCGGGACAGGGCCCCAATGAGCAGTTCTTC. Protein: CASRPGQGPNEQFF.